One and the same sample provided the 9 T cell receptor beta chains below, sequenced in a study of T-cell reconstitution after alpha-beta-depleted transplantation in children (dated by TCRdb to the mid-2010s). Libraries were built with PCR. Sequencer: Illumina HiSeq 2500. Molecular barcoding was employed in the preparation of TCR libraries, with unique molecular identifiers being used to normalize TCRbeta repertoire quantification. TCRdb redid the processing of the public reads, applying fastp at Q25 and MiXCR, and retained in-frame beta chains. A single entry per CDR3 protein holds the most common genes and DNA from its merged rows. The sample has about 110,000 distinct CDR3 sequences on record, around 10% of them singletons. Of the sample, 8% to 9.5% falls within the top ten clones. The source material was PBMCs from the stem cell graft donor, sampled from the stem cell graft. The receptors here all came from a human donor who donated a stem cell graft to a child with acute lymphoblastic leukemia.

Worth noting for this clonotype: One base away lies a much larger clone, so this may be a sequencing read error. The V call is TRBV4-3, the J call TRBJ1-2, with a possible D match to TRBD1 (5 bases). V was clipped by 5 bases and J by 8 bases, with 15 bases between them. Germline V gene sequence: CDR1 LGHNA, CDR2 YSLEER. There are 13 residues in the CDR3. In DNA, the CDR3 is TGCGCCAGCAGCTCCGAGACAGAGGGGGGCTACACCTTC. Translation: CASSSETEGGYTF.

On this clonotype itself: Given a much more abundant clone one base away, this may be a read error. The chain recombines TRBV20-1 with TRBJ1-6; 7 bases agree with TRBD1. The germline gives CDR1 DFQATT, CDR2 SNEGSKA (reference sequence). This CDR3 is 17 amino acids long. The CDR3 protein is CSARDLTGRGLSSPIHF. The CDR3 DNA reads TGCAGTGCTAGAGACCTGACAGGGAGGGGACTAAGTTCACCCATCCACTTT.

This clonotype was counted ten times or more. As DNA, the CDR3 is TGTGCCAGCTCACCCAATCGAGCGGGGGGGCACAATGAGCAGTTCTTC. It codes for CASSPNRAGGHNEQFF. This chain links TRBV18 with TRBJ2-1, with 10 bases lining up with TRBD2. This CDR3 has 16 residues. Unmatched junction bases numbered 7, after V lost 3 bases and J lost 5 bases. CDR1 and CDR2 from the germline V gene are KGHSH and LQKENI.

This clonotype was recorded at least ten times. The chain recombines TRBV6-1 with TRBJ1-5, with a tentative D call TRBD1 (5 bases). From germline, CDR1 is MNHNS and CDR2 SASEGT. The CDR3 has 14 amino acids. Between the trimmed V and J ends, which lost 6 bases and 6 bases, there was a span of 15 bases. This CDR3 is CASSPNTGGQPQHF. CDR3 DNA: TGTGCCAGCAGCCCAAACACGGGGGGTCAGCCCCAGCATTTT.

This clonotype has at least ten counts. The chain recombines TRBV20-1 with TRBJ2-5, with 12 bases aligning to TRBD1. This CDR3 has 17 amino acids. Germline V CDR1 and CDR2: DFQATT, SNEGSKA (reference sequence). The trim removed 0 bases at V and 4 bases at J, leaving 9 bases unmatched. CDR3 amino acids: CSARDPWDRGQGETQYF. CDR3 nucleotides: TGCAGTGCTAGAGATCCCTGGGACAGGGGGCAAGGAGAGACCCAGTACTTC.

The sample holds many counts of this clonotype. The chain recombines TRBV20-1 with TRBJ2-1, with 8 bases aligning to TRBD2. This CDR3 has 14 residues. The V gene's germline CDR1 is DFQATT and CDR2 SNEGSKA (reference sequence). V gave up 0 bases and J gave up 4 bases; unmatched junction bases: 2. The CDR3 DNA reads TGCAGTGCTAGAGATCCTAGCGGGTACAATGAGCAGTTCTTC. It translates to CSARDPSGYNEQFF.

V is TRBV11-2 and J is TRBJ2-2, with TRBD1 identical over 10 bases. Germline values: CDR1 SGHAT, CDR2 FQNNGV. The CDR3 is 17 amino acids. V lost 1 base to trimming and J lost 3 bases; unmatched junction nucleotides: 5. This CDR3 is CASSLGDRGLDTGELFF. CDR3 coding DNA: TGTGCCAGCAGCTTAGGGGACAGGGGCTTGGACACCGGGGAGCTGTTTTTT.

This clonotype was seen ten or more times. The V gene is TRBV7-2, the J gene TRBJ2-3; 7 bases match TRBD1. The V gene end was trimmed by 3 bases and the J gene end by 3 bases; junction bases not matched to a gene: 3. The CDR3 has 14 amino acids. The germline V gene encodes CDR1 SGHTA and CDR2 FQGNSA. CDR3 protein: CASSLGDRTDTQYF. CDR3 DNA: TGTGCCAGCAGCTTGGGGGACAGAACAGATACGCAGTATTTT.

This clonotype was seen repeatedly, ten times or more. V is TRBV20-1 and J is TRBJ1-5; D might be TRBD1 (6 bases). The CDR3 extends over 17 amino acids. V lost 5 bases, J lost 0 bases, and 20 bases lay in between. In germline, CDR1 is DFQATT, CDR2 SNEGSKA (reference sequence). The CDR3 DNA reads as TGCAGTGCTGGAGGGGGATTTGGGGATTATAGCAATCAGCCCCAGCATTTT. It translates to CSAGGGFGDYSNQPQHF.